The 21 T cell receptor beta chains below all came from one sample that was sequenced in a study of cytomegalovirus exposure and HLA in healthy donors. Use of 60 Vbeta and 13 Jbeta primers characterized the PCR. The table came from immunoSEQ multiplex PCR; TCRdb's copy has only in-frame clones and leaves some out. The data show roughly 200,000 clones, about 80% seen once. The sample comprised PBMCs. The receptor source for this set is a woman aged 25 to 39 in good health and CMV-seropositive.

Worth noting for this clone: Other DNA sequences of this sample code for an identical CDR3. The chain combines TRBV5-1 with TRBJ2-7, with 8 bases identical to TRBD2. The germline V gene has CDR1 SGHRS and CDR2 YFSETQ. This CDR3 has 13 residues. V was pared by 4 bases and J by 2 bases, with 2 bases of the junction left unmatched. The CDR3 sequence: CASSPTSAYEQYF. The CDR3, as DNA: TGCGCCAGCAGCCCGACTAGCGCCTACGAGCAGTACTTC.

This chain uses TRBV29-1 with TRBJ1-1, with 8 bases lining up with TRBD1. The junction had 10 bases not matched to a gene; V was cut back by 7 bases and J by 3 bases. This CDR3 comprises 14 residues. Per germline, CDR1 SQVTM and CDR2 ANQGSEA. The DNA of the CDR3 is TGCAGCGCCCAACAGGGGGATCTGCACACTGAAGCTTTCTTT. Amino acid sequence: CSAQQGDLHTEAFF. Full variable domain (missing parts from reference TRBV29-1 and TRBJ1-1): SAVISQKPSRDICQRGTSLTIQCQVDSQVTMMFWYRQQPGQSLTLIATANQGSEATYESGFVIDKFPISRPNLTFSTLTVSNMSPEDSSIYLCSAQQGDLHTEAFFGQGTRLTVV.

This rearrangement joins TRBV19 to TRBJ1-2; D may be TRBD1 (5 bases). The germline gives CDR1 LNHDA, CDR2 SQIVND (reference sequence). Trimming stripped 5 bases from V and 8 bases from J, with 12 bases between. This CDR3 is built from 12 residues. The CDR3: CASSYAGSGYTF. The CDR3 region has the DNA TGTGCCAGTAGTTACGCAGGGTCGGGCTACACCTTC.

The chain recombines TRBV15 with TRBJ2-1; TRBD2 matches 8 bases. V shed 5 bases and J 3 bases; nucleotides not matched to a gene: 15. CDR3 length: 18 amino acids. CDR1 is LNHNV, CDR2 YYDKDF, per germline (reference sequence). CDR3 DNA sequence: TGTGCCACCAGCGGTGGGACTAGTTCGTTGGAAGGCTACAATGAGCAGTTCTTC. It encodes CATSGGTSSLEGYNEQFF.

The V gene is TRBV4-3, the J gene TRBJ1-2, with unresolved D. The germline gives CDR1 LGHNA, CDR2 YSLEER. Deletions cut 1 base from V and 6 bases from J, with 12 bases between. The CDR3 spans 14 residues. Here the CDR3 DNA reads TGCGCCAGCAGCCAAGGCGGAGTGTATCATGGCTACACCTTC. Translation: CASSQGGVYHGYTF.

The chain combines TRBV29-1 with TRBJ1-1, with 9 bases aligning to TRBD1. Germline V gives CDR1 SQVTM, CDR2 ANQGSEA. This CDR3 is 14 amino acids long. V trimming: 1 base; J trimming: 7 bases; junction bases outside the gene matches: 7. CDR3 bases: TGCAGCGTTGAAGGCCTGACAGGGGGGATTGAAGCTTTCTTT. It codes for CSVEGLTGGIEAFF.

Details on this clone: Other DNA sequences in this specimen translate into the identical CDR3. The chain is built from TRBV27 and TRBJ2-7; 10 nucleotides line up with TRBD1. This CDR3 region has 12 residues. Germline-derived CDR1 and CDR2 are MNHEY and SMNVEV (reference sequence). J lost 3 bases, V lost 8 bases, and 1 base had no gene match. CDR3 DNA: TGTGCCAGCCGGGACAGGGGCTACGAGCAGTACTTC. It encodes CASRDRGYEQYF.

This clone was observed once. The V call is TRBV11-2, the J call TRBJ1-1; 7 positions match TRBD1. With V trimmed by 5 bases and J by 4 bases, 10 bases remained unmatched. Germline values: CDR1 SGHAT, CDR2 FQNNGV. The CDR3 is made up of 15 amino acids. DNA for the CDR3: TGTGCCAGCAGCACGACGACAGGGTTTGGCACTGAAGCTTTCTTT. It yields the protein CASSTTTGFGTEAFF.

Only a few counts were recorded for this clone. This chain uses TRBV11-3 with TRBJ1-1; the D is unclear. The germline V gene encodes CDR1 SGHNT and CDR2 YENEEA. V lost 0 bases and J lost 3, with 8 bases in between. This CDR3 region has 14 residues. CDR3 residues: CASSLETIHTEAFF. The CDR3 nucleotides are TGTGCCAGCAGCTTAGAAACTATACACACTGAAGCTTTCTTT.

There are a few counts of this clone. At one end, the junction sequence differs from germline, possibly due to a read error. The rearrangement uses TRBV2 and TRBJ1-1, with 8 nucleotides matching TRBD1. In germline, CDR1 is SNHLY, CDR2 FYNNEI. The CDR3 length is 13 residues. The DNA of the CDR3 is TGTGCCAGCAGGGAAGGACAGGGAAGGAGAGCTTTCTTT. This codes for CASREGQGRRAFF.

In this sample, this clone turned up once. The V gene is TRBV27, the J gene TRBJ1-2; 10 nucleotides match TRBD1. The germline V gene has CDR1 MNHEY and CDR2 SMNVEV (reference sequence). The CDR3 runs 14 residues. Trimming took 5 bases from V and 6 from J; bases not matched to a gene: 6. CDR3 sequence: CASSLTGGLHGYTF. As DNA, the CDR3 is TGTGCCAGCAGTCTGACAGGGGGCCTCCATGGCTACACCTTC.

V is TRBV19 and J is TRBJ1-3; no reliable D call. CDR3 size: 11 residues. The V end was cut by 7 bases, the J end by 4 bases, with 5 bases between. The V gene's germline CDR1 is LNHDA and CDR2 SQIVND (reference sequence). The CDR3 bases are TGTGCCAGTATCGTCGGAAACACCATATATTTT. Translated: CASIVGNTIYF.

The chain has TRBV4-1 and TRBJ1-1; D is undetermined. The V end was cut by 2 bases, the J end by 2 bases, with 12 bases between. Germline assignment: CDR1 MGHRA and CDR2 YSYEKL. The length of the CDR3 is 15 residues. The CDR3 DNA follows: TGCGCCAGCAGCCAAATGCCCCAGATCAACACTGAAGCTTTCTTT. This sequence encodes CASSQMPQINTEAFF.

V gene TRBV6-5 combines with J gene TRBJ1-5, with 9 bases fitting TRBD1. Trimming cost V 6 bases and J 4 bases; bases outside gene matches: 7. CDR1 and CDR2 (germline): MNHEY, SVGAGI. This CDR3 spans 15 amino acids. The CDR3 loop reads CASSPGGTGNQPQHF. The CDR3 nucleotides are TGTGCCAGCAGCCCGGGGGGGACAGGGAATCAGCCCCAGCATTTT.

This chain links TRBV5-6 with TRBJ2-5, with D perhaps TRBD2 (6 bases). Germline CDR1 is SGHDT and CDR2 is YYEEEE. Trimming shortened V by 4 bases and J by 5 bases, and 24 bases separated the two germline ends. The CDR3 length is 17 residues. The CDR3 coding sequence is TGTGCCAGCAGCCGGACGCTATCGACAGCCGGAGGGGAGACCCAGTACTTC. Encoded protein: CASSRTLSTAGGETQYF.

The V and J genes are TRBV6-6 and TRBJ2-1, with TRBD2 identical over 10 bases. V trimming: 2 bases; J trimming: 5 bases; junction bases outside the gene matches: 6. The CDR3 runs 16 residues. Germline CDR1 and CDR2: MNHNY and SVGAGI (reference sequence). CDR3 in amino acids: CASSYAASGGNNEQFF. CDR3 coding DNA: TGTGCCAGCAGTTACGCGGCTAGCGGGGGCAACAATGAGCAGTTCTTC.

The J gene is TRBJ1-1, the V gene TRBV6-5; D is perhaps TRBD1 (5 bases). This CDR3 has 15 residues. The V end lost 6 bases, the J end lost 4 bases, and 18 bases lay between the germline ends. Germline values: CDR1 MNHEY, CDR2 SVGAGI. The CDR3 region is CASRKTGPSSTEAFF. The DNA for the CDR3 is TGTGCCAGCAGGAAAACAGGTCCGTCTAGCACTGAAGCTTTCTTT.

This chain uses TRBV4-2 with TRBJ2-3, with D possibly TRBD2 on 5 matching bases. Trimming left V 0 bases short and J 2 bases short, with 9 bases between. Germline V gene data show CDR1 as LGHNA and CDR2 as YNFKEQ. CDR3 length equals 15 residues. The CDR3 reads CASSQDREPTDTQYF. The CDR3 DNA is TGTGCCAGCAGCCAAGATCGGGAACCCACAGATACGCAGTATTTT.

This sequence joins TRBV10-3 and TRBJ2-3; D may be TRBD2 (5 bases). Germline CDR1 is ENHRY and CDR2 is SYGVKD. Trimming removed 4 bases at V and 6 bases at J, with 11 bases between. The CDR3 runs 13 residues. CDR3 loop: CAISVEGTDTQYF. CDR3 bases: TGTGCCATCAGTGTTGAGGGTACGGATACGCAGTATTTT.

This clone was observed a handful of times. The rearrangement links TRBV25-1 to TRBJ2-7; perhaps TRBD1 as D (5 bases). CDR1 is MGHDK and CDR2 is SYGVNS in the germline V gene. V gave up 8 bases and J gave up 0 bases, with 17 bases separating them. The CDR3 runs to 15 residues. The CDR3 nucleotides read TGTGCCAGCCAATATCCTCGGACAATCTCCTACGAGCAGTACTTC. Its translation is CASQYPRTISYEQYF.

V usage is TRBV5-1 and J usage is TRBJ2-1, with TRBD2 matching 9 bases. The V gene's germline CDR1 is SGHRS and CDR2 YFSETQ. V shed 0 bases, J shed 4 bases, and the junction held 8 bases outside the gene matches. This CDR3 spans 17 amino acids. The CDR3 region is CASSLGNSGGRYNEQFF. In DNA, the CDR3 is TGCGCCAGCAGCTTGGGGAATAGCGGGGGCCGGTACAATGAGCAGTTCTTC.